Below are 2 T cell receptor beta chains sequenced from a single sample in a study of lung T cells in sarcoidosis with Löfgren's syndrome. MiXCR, run by TCRdb on the reads, gives a single entry per CDR3 protein. Of approximately 20,000 distinct CDR3 sequences listed, about 20% are singletons. The sequencing sample was made of CD4+ T cells from PBMCs. Source of these receptors: a human donor with sarcoidosis (Löfgren's syndrome or another form), or a control subject (not recorded which).

This clonotype was recorded at least ten times. V is TRBV28 and J is TRBJ1-2, with a weak D call TRBD1 (5 bases). Germline lookup yields CDR1 MDHEN and CDR2 SYDVKM. V shed 3 bases and J shed 6 bases, with 20 bases lying between them. The CDR3 is 16 residues long. The CDR3 loop reads CASSLQGGPRLHGYTF. As DNA, the CDR3 is TGTGCCAGCAGTTTGCAGGGAGGGCCTAGACTCCATGGCTACACCTTC.

This clonotype was detected only a few times. This chain uses TRBV18 with TRBJ2-1; 9 bases match TRBD2. The CDR3 runs to 16 residues. V lost 5 bases, J lost 2 bases, and 7 bases stayed unmatched. CDR1 and CDR2 from the germline V gene are KGHSH and LQKENI. CDR3 sequence (DNA): TGTGCCAGCTCAAAACTAGCGGGCCCCCCCTACAATGAGCAGTTCTTC. Residues: CASSKLAGPPYNEQFF.